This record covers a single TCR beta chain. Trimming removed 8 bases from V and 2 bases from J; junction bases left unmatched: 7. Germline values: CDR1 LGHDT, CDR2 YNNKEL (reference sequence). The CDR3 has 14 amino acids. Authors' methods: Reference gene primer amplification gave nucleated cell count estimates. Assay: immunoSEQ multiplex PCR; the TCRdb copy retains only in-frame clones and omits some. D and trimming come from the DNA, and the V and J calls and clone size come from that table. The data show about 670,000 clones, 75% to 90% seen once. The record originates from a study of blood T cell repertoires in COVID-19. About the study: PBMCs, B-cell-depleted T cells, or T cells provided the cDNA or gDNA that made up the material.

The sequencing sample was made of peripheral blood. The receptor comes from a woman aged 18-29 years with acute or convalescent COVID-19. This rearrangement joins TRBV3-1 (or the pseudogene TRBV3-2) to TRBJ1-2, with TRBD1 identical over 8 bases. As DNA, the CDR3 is TGTGCCAGCCAGCGAGGACAGGGCAACTATGGCTACACCTTC. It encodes CASQRGQGNYGYTF.